The source of this TCR beta chain is a study of vaccination and CD4 T cells after COVID-19. This clonotype showed up just a few times. The antigen remains unidentified. Treatment denoted: approximately 9-day PBMC culture with coronavirus spike peptide pools or control peptides (ViraFEST assay). Peptide pools at approximately 11 ug/ml and IL-2 at approximately 10 IU/ml were added to cultures of a few million PBMCs per well. Negative selection enriched CD4+ T cells from cultures at 10 days. Cultured CD4+ T cell DNA underwent sequencing with the Oncomine TCR Beta short-read assay. TCRdb reprocessed the PCR reads via MiXCR and lists one record per CDR3 protein. The table lists about 3,000 distinct CDR3 sequences, around 33% of them singletons, with over 35% in the top ten. The material sequenced was CD4+ T cells from blood, cultured in vitro. This TCR came from a human donor who had recovered from COVID-19.

The CDR3 spells CASSGLGGGYGYTF. DNA for the CDR3: TGTGCCAGCAGTGGCCTCGGGGGCGGCTATGGCTACACCTTC. The chain is built from TRBV2 and TRBJ1-2, with D possibly TRBD1 on 6 matching bases. CDR1 is SNHLY, CDR2 FYNNEI, per germline. Trimming took off 4 bases at V and 4 bases at J, with 13 bases between the two ends. CDR3 length: 14 amino acids.